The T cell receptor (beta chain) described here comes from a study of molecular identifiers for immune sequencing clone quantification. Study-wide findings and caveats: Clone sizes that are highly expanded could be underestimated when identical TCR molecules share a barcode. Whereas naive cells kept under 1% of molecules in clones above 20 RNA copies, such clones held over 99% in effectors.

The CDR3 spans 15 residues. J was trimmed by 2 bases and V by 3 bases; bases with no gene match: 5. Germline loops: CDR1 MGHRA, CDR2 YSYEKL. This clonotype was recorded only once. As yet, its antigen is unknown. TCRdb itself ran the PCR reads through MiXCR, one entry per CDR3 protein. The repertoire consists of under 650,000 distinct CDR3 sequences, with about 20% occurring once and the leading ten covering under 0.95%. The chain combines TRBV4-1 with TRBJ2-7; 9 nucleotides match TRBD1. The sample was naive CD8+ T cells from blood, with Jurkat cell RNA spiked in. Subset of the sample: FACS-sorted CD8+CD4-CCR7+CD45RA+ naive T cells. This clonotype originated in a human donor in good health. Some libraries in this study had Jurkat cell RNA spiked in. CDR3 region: CASSQKQGAPYEQYF. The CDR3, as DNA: TGCGCCAGCAGCCAGAAACAGGGGGCCCCCTACGAGCAGTACTTC.